The source of this T cell receptor beta chain is a study of shared clonotypes between healthy human individuals. Turning to the study itself: Samples came from two female and a few male donors aged 18 to 49.

Points on this clone: As yet, its antigen is unknown.

Trimming took 3 bases from V and 0 from J, leaving 12 bases between them. CDR1 MDHEN and CDR2 SYDVKM come from the germline V gene. This CDR3 is 15 amino acids long. General observations from the study: Inspection by rarefaction showed sorted-subset sequencing to be incomplete despite large depth. Estimated clonotype richness was generally higher in naive than memory subsets.

Data came from immunoSEQ multiplex PCR; TCRdb stores just in-frame clones and leaves some out. Among about 750,000 clones listed, roughly 92% were seen once. Positively selected for CCR7, the CD45RO-negative cells used as naive CD8 cells excluded terminally differentiated effector memory CD45RA+ cells. The source is a man younger than 40 in good health. J is TRBJ2-7 and V is TRBV28; either TRBD1 or TRBD2 may supply D (5 bases each). What was sequenced was naive CD8+ T cells sorted from blood. DNA of the CDR3: TGTGCCAGCAGTTTTAGGGGAGTCTCCTCCTACGAGCAGTACTTC. Translating it yields CASSFRGVSSYEQYF.